This TCR beta chain comes out of a study of blood T cell repertoires in COVID-19. Study-level background: Researchers got acute and convalescent COVID-19 samples from the United States, Italy and Spain. PBMCs, B-cell-depleted T cells, or T cells were the source of the cDNA or gDNA that made up the material.

In the original processing: The assay estimated nucleated cells by amplifying reference gene primers. Sequencing was performed with immunoSEQ multiplex PCR; in TCRdb, only in-frame clones are kept and a portion is missing. That table supplies the V and J calls and clone size; D and trimming were determined from the DNA. The repertoire holds under 300,000 clones, with 70% to 90% as singletons. V shed 3 bases and J shed 5 bases, with 12 bases lying between them. Germline CDR1 is SGHNT and CDR2 is YENEEA. This CDR3 contains 14 residues. Specimen: peripheral blood. This sequence joins TRBV11-3 and TRBJ2-3; D might be TRBD2 (6 bases). The sequence came from a woman aged 40 to 50 who had recovered from COVID-19. The CDR3 region has the DNA TGTGCCAGCAGCTTCCGGGACTCACAAGATACGCAGTATTTT. Translated, it gives CASSFRDSQDTQYF.